This T cell receptor (beta chain) derives from a study of OX40 agonist ivuxolimab in advanced cancers. Study-level information: The study treated patients with ivuxolimab, an agonistic anti-OX40 (CD134) antibody. The study, taken as a whole, reports: In the expanded peripheral T cells, antigen specificity was never determined.

A word on this clone: What it recognizes is unknown.

This table comes from immunoSEQ multiplex PCR, and its TCRdb copy is limited to in-frame clones, with some not included. There are tens of thousands of clones in the sample; 86% occur only once, and 0.95% to 1.4% lies in the top ten. At baseline, cycle 4 day 1, and cycle 7 day 1, blood was sampled. The source of this sequence is an adult with an advanced solid tumor such as melanoma, head and neck, liver or kidney cancer. Source: CD4+ or CD8+ T cells sorted from blood, taken in a trial of the OX40 agonist ivuxolimab.

The CDR3 DNA sequence: TGTGCCAGCAGTTTGGGCGGGAGGGCCGACGAGCAGTACTTC. Amino acids: CASSLGGRADEQYF. The V call is TRBV7-3, the J call TRBJ2-7, with 9 nucleotides matching TRBD2. Trimming took 6 bases from V and 5 from J; bases not matched to a gene: 8. This CDR3 has 14 amino acids. Germline assignment: CDR1 SGHTA and CDR2 FQGTGA.